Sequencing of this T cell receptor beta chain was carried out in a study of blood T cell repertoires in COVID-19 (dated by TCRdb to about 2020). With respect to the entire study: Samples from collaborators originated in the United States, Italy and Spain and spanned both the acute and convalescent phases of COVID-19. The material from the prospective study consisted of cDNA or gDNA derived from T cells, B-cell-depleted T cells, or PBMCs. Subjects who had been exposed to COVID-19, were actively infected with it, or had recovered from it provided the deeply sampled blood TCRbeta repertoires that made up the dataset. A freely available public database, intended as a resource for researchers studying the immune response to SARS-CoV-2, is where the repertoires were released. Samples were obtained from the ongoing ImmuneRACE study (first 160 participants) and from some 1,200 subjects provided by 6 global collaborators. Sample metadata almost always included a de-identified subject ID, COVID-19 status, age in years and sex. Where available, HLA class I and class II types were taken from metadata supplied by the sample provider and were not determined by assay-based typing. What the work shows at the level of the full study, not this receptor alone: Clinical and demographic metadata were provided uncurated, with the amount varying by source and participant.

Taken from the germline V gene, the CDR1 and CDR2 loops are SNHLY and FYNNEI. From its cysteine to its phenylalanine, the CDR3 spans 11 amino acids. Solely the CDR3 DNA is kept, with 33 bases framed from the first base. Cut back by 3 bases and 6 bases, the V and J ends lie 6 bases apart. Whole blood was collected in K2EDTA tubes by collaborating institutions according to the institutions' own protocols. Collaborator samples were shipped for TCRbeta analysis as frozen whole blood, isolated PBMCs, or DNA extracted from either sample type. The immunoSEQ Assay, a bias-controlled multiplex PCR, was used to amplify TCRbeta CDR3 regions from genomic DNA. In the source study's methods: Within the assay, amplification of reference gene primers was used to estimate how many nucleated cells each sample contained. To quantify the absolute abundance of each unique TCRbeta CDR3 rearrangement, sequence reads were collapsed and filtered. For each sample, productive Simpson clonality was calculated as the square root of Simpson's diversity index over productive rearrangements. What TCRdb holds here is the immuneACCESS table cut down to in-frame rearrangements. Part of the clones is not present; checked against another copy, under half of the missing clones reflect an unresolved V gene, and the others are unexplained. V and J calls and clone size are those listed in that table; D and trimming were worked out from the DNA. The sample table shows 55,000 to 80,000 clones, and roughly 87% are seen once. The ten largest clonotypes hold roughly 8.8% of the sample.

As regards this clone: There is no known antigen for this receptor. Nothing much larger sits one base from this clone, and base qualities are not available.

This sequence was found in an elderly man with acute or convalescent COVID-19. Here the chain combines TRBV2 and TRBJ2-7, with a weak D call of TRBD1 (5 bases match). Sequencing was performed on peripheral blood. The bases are TGTGCCAGCAGTGAGGGGCGCGAGCAGTACTTC. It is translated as CASSEGREQYF.